A selection of T cell receptor beta chains follows, all from one sample in a study of vaccination effects on CD4 cells after COVID-19. Measured with immunoSEQ multiplex PCR; TCRdb has only the in-frame clones, and not every one. The sample lists 20,000 or so clones, approximately 80% occurring once. These TCRs are of unknown antigen specificity. Here the sequenced sample was CD4+ T cells from PBMCs cultured with HCoV-NL63 spike peptides, taken before COVID-19 vaccination. The receptors shown here come from a human donor who received a COVID-19 vaccine. Each CDR3 is given with its conserved first and last residue. The D gene is left open where the match is weak. Only part of the rows carry a size: once, few, many, or a class if the clone is expanded.

clone_size: once; v_call: TRBV2; j_call: TRBJ2-7; d_call: TRBD1; cdr3_aa: CASGQGSSEQYF; cdr3_nt: TGTGCCAGCGGACAGGGCTCCTCCGAGCAGTACTTC
clone_size: -; v_call: TRBV20-1; j_call: TRBJ2-1; d_call: -; cdr3_aa: CSARSRIEQFF; cdr3_nt: TGCAGTGCTAGAAGTAGAATTGAGCAGTTCTTC
clone_size: -; v_call: TRBV5-4; j_call: TRBJ1-2; d_call: TRBD1; cdr3_aa: CASSPDYRQGETGYTF; cdr3_nt: TGTGCCAGCAGCCCGGATTATAGACAGGGGGAAACTGGCTACACCTTC
clone_size: -; v_call: TRBV5-4; j_call: TRBJ2-7; d_call: -; cdr3_aa: CASSLAAGSYEQYF; cdr3_nt: TGTGCCAGCAGCTTGGCGGCCGGCTCCTACGAGCAGTACTTC
clone_size: -; v_call: TRBV11-2; j_call: TRBJ1-1; d_call: -; cdr3_aa: CASREGFGEAFF; cdr3_nt: TGTGCCAGCAGGGAGGGGTTTGGTGAAGCTTTCTTT
clone_size: -; v_call: TRBV5-1; j_call: TRBJ1-2; d_call: -; cdr3_aa: CASSLRGGRNDSGYTF; cdr3_nt: TGCGCCAGCAGCTTGAGGGGGGGCCGGAACGATTCCGGCTACACCTTC
clone_size: -; v_call: TRBV6-5; j_call: TRBJ1-1; d_call: TRBD1; cdr3_aa: CASKEGADTEAFF; cdr3_nt: TGTGCCAGCAAAGAGGGGGCGGACACTGAAGCTTTCTTT
clone_size: -; v_call: TRBV11-2; j_call: TRBJ2-4; d_call: TRBD1; cdr3_aa: CASSADRNIQYF; cdr3_nt: TGTGCCAGCAGCGCGGACAGGAACATTCAGTACTTC
clone_size: -; v_call: TRBV6-5; j_call: TRBJ2-7; d_call: -; cdr3_aa: CASSRQVEQYF; cdr3_nt: TGTGCCAGCAGTAGACAGGTTGAGCAGTACTTC
clone_size: -; v_call: TRBV7-9; j_call: TRBJ1-1; d_call: -; cdr3_aa: CASSLVGNTEAFF; cdr3_nt: TGTGCCAGCAGCTTAGTAGGGAACACTGAAGCTTTCTTT
clone_size: -; v_call: TRBV11-1; j_call: TRBJ2-7; d_call: -; cdr3_aa: CASSPKGWSGHYEQYF; cdr3_nt: TGTGCCAGCAGCCCCAAAGGCTGGTCAGGGCACTACGAGCAGTACTTC
clone_size: -; v_call: TRBV6-5; j_call: TRBJ1-2; d_call: TRBD1; cdr3_aa: CASRQGTYGYTF; cdr3_nt: TGTGCCAGCCGACAGGGTACCTATGGCTACACCTTC
clone_size: -; v_call: TRBV2; j_call: TRBJ1-2; d_call: -; cdr3_aa: CASSASGTRGYTF; cdr3_nt: TGTGCCAGCAGTGCATCCGGGACGCGGGGCTACACCTTC
clone_size: -; v_call: TRBV6-5; j_call: TRBJ1-4; d_call: -; cdr3_aa: CASLPGATNEKLFF; cdr3_nt: TGTGCCAGCCTTCCGGGGGCCACTAATGAAAAACTGTTTTTT
clone_size: -; v_call: TRBV21-1; j_call: TRBJ1-2; d_call: -; cdr3_aa: CASSNLPPDRRPVGYTF; cdr3_nt: TGTGCCAGCAGCAACCTACCTCCGGACAGGCGCCCCGTCGGCTACACCTTC
clone_size: -; v_call: TRBV5-1; j_call: TRBJ2-2; d_call: -; cdr3_aa: CASSLFLRAETNTGELFF; cdr3_nt: TGCGCCAGCAGCTTGTTTCTCAGGGCGGAGACGAACACCGGGGAGCTGTTTTTT
clone_size: -; v_call: TRBV5-1; j_call: TRBJ2-3; d_call: -; cdr3_aa: CASSYTLGDTQYF; cdr3_nt: TGCGCCAGCAGTTATACGTTGGGGGATACGCAGTATTTT